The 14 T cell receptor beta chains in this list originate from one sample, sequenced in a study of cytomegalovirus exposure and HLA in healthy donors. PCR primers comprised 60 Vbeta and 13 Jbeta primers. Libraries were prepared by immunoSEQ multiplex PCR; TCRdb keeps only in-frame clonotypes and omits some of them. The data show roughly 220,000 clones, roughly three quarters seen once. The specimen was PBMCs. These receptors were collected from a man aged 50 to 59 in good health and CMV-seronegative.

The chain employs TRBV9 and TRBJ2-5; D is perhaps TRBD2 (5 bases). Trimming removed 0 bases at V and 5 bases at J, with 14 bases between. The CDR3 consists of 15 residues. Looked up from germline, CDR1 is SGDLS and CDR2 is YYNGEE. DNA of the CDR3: TGTGCCAGCAGCGTAGGAGGGATCGTTCGGGAGACCCAGTACTTC. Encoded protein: CASSVGGIVRETQYF.

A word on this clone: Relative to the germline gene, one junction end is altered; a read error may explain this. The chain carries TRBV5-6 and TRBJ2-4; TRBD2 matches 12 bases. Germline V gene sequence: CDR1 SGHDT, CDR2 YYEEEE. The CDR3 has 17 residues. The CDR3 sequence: CASLSSGRASAKNSQYF. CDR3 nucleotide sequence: TGTGCCAGCCTCTCTAGCGGGAGGGCGTCGGCCAAAAACAGTCAGTACTTC.

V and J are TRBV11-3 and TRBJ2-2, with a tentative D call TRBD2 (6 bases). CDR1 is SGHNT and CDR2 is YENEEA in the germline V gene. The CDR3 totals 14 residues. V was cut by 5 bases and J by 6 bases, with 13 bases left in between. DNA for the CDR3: TGTGCCAGCAGCCCAGAGGGCGGGGCCGGGGAGCTGTTTTTT. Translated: CASSPEGGAGELFF.

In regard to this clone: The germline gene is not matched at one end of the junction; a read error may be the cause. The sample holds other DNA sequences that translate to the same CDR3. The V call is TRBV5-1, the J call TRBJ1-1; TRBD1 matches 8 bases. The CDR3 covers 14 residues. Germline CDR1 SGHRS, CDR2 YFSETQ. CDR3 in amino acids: CASSVQGVRTEAFF. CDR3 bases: TGCGCCAGCAGTGTACAGGGGGTAAGGACTGAAGCCTTCTTT.

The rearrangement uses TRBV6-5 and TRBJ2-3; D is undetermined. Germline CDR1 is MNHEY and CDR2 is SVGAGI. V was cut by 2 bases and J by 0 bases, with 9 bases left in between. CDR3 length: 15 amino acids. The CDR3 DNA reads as TGTGCCAGCAGTTACAATACATTTAGCACAGATACGCAGTATTTT. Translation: CASSYNTFSTDTQYF.

This CDR3 reads CASSPTGNEQFF. In nucleotides, the CDR3 is TGTGCCAGCAGCCCGACAGGGAATGAGCAGTTCTTC. This chain links TRBV7-3 with TRBJ2-1; 7 nucleotides match TRBD1. CDR1 is SGHTA, CDR2 FQGTGA, per germline. J lost 7 bases, V lost 5 bases, and 2 bases had no gene match. The CDR3 consists of 12 residues.

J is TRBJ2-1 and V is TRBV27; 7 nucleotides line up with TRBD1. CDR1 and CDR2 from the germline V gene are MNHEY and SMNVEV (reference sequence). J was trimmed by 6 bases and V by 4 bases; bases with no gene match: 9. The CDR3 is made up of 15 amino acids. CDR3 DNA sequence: TGTGCCAGCAGTTCCTTCGACAGGGTCGGCAATGAGCAGTTCTTC. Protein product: CASSSFDRVGNEQFF.

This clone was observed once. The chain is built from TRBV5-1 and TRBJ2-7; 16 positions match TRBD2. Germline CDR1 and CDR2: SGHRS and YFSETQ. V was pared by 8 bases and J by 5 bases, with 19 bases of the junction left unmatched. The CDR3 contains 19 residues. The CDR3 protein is CAREGLGLAGGPGLHEQYF. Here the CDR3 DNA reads TGCGCCAGGGAGGGGCTGGGACTAGCGGGAGGGCCAGGGTTACACGAGCAGTACTTC.

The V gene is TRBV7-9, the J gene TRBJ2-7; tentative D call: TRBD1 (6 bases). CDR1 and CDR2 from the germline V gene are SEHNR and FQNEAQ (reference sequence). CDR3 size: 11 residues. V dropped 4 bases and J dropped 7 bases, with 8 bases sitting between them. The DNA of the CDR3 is TGTGCCAGCAGCTCAGACAGGGAGCAGTACTTC. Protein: CASSSDREQYF. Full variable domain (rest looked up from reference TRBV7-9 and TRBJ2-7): DTGVSQNPRHKITKRGQNVTFRCDPISEHNRLYWYRQTLGQGPEFLTYFQNEAQLEKSRLLSDRFSAERPKGSFSTLEIQRTEQGDSAMYLCASSSDREQYFGPGTRLTVT.

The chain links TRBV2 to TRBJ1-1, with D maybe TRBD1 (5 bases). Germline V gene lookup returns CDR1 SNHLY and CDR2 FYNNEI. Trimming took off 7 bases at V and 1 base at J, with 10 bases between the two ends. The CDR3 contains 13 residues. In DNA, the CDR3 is TGTGCCAGCACTCAGGGCTGGAACACTGAAGCTTTCTTT. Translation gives CASTQGWNTEAFF. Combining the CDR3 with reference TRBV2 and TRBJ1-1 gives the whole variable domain EPEVTQTPSHQVTQMGQEVILRCVPISNHLYFYWYRQILGQKVEFLVSFYNNEISEKSEIFDDQFSVERPDGSNFTLKIRSTKLEDSAMYFCASTQGWNTEAFFGQGTRLTVV.

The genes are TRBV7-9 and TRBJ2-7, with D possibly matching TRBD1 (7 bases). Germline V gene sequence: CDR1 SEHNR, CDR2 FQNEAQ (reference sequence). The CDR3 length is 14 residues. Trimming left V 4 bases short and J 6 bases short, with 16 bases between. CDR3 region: CASSSEGAIGEQYF. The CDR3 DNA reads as TGTGCCAGCAGCTCGGAGGGGGCAATTGGCGAGCAGTACTTC.

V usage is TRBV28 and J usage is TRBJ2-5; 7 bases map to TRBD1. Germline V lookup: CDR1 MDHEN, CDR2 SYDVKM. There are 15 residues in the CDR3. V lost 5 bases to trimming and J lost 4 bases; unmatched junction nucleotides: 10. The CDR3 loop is CASSRPDRPGETQYF. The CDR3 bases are TGTGCCAGCAGTAGACCGGACAGGCCCGGAGAGACCCAGTACTTC.

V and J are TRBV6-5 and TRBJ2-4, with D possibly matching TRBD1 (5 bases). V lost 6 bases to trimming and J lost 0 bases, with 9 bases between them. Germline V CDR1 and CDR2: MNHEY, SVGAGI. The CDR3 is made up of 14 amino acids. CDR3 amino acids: CASRAQGAKNIQYF. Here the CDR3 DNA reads TGTGCCAGCAGGGCCCAGGGAGCCAAAAACATTCAGTACTTC.

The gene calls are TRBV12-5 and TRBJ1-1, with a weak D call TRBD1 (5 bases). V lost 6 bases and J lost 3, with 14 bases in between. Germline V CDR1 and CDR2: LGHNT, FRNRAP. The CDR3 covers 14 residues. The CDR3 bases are TGTGCTAGTGGGAATTCGGGGGTACACACTGAAGCTTTCTTT. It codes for CASGNSGVHTEAFF.